This entry lists 5 T cell receptor beta chains sequenced from one sample in a study of blood T cell repertoires in COVID-19 (dated by TCRdb to about 2020). The method behind the library was the immunoSEQ multiplex PCR assay. TCRdb took over this immuneACCESS table, retaining in-frame rearrangements with V and J assigned. Such tables are incomplete; in checked studies, under half of the missing clones stem from an unresolved V gene, and the remainder is unexplained. Here the sample has more than 250,000 clones; roughly 85% occur a single time. Less than 6% of the sample comes from the top ten. Sample: PBMCs or T cells enriched from blood (not recorded which). These receptors came from a young woman who had recovered from COVID-19.

The gene calls are TRBV6-5 and TRBJ2-7; 10 bases fit TRBD1. Unmatched junction bases numbered 4, after V lost 0 bases and J lost 2 bases. CDR3 length: 16 amino acids. Germline CDR1 is MNHEY and CDR2 is SVGAGI. CDR3 sequence (DNA): TGTGCCAGCAGTTACTCTTCCGGGACAGGGGCCTACGAGCAGTACTTC. Its translation is CASSYSSGTGAYEQYF.

V is TRBV6-5 and J is TRBJ1-5; D gene unclear. V was pared by 8 bases and J by 3 bases, with 5 bases between. This CDR3 is 11 amino acids long. CDR1 and CDR2 (germline): MNHEY, SVGAGI. The CDR3 region has the DNA TGTGCCAGCTCGGTCAATCAGCCCCAGCATTTT. Translated: CASSVNQPQHF.

The V and J genes are TRBV3-1 (or the pseudogene TRBV3-2) and TRBJ1-5; D ambiguous. Trimming stripped 1 base from V and 4 bases from J, with 5 bases between. This CDR3 is 13 amino acids long. Germline V lookup: CDR1 LGHDT, CDR2 YNNKEL (reference sequence). The CDR3 protein is CASSQVQNQPQHF. The CDR3 nucleotides read TGTGCCAGCAGCCAAGTCCAGAATCAGCCCCAGCATTTT.

The chain employs TRBV19 and TRBJ1-1; the D is unclear. Germline V CDR1 and CDR2: LNHDA, SQIVND (reference sequence). The CDR3 covers 13 residues. The V gene lost 5 bases and the J gene lost 0 bases, with 7 bases spanning the gap. CDR3 residues: CASSLKMNTEAFF. The CDR3 region has the DNA TGTGCCAGTAGTCTAAAGATGAACACTGAAGCTTTCTTT.

The CDR3 loop is CASSRFDRGANTGELFF. The DNA for the CDR3 is TGTGCCAGCTCACGCTTCGACAGGGGGGCGAACACCGGGGAGCTGTTTTTT. The gene calls are TRBV18 and TRBJ2-2, with 9 bases identical to TRBD1. With 4 bases clipped from V and 0 bases from J, the junction kept 6 bases outside the gene matches. CDR1 KGHSH and CDR2 LQKENI come from the germline V gene. The length of the CDR3 is 17 residues.